Each of the 7 T cell receptor beta chains below was sequenced from the same sample in a study of blood T cell repertoires in COVID-19 (dated by TCRdb to the early 2020s). The library was generated by the immunoSEQ multiplex PCR assay. The table comes from immuneACCESS by way of TCRdb, which keeps in-frame sequences with V and J called. Part of the clones is missing from these tables; in studies checked, under half for an unresolved V gene and the rest for unknown reasons. Recorded for this sample are about 300,000 clones; about 82% of them occurred a single time. Clones ranked in the top ten supply 1.5% to 2% of the sample. What was sequenced was peripheral blood. The receptor source for this set is a woman in her forties or fifties with acute or convalescent COVID-19.

The gene calls are TRBV3-1 (or the pseudogene TRBV3-2) and TRBJ2-3; TRBD1 might be the D (6 bases). V shed 0 bases and J shed 2 bases, with 21 bases lying between them. The CDR3 is 19 amino acids. CDR1 and CDR2 (germline): LGHDT, YNNKEL (reference sequence). CDR3 coding DNA: TGTGCCAGCAGCCAAGACCTCAGGGGCAGGGCCGGGGACACAGATACGCAGTATTTT. This translates into CASSQDLRGRAGDTDTQYF.

The V call is TRBV3-1 (or the pseudogene TRBV3-2), the J call TRBJ2-1, with D perhaps matching TRBD2 (5 bases). V was shortened by 4 bases and J by 0 bases, with 10 bases between the two germline ends. In germline, CDR1 is LGHDT, CDR2 YNNKEL (reference sequence). CDR3 length: 15 amino acids. CDR3 in amino acids: CASSLTGSSYNEQFF. CDR3 DNA: TGTGCCAGCAGCCTGACGGGAAGCTCCTACAATGAGCAGTTCTTC.

The chain couples TRBV5-5 to TRBJ1-1; D might be TRBD1 (6 bases). The CDR3 totals 14 residues. Germline CDR1 is SGHKS and CDR2 is YYEKEE (reference sequence). V lost 0 bases and J lost 3, with 9 bases in between. In DNA, the CDR3 is TGTGCCAGCAGCTTGGCAGGGGTGGACACTGAAGCTTTCTTT. As protein: CASSLAGVDTEAFF.

There are a few counts of this clone. The chain combines TRBV3-1 (or the pseudogene TRBV3-2) with TRBJ1-1; the D gene is possibly TRBD1 (6 bases). V lost 3 bases and J 7 bases, leaving 12 bases between the germline ends. CDR1 LGHDT and CDR2 YNNKEL come from the germline V gene (reference sequence). The CDR3 sequence is 13 residues long. The CDR3 bases are TGTGCCAGCAGCCACGCCACAGGGCTTGAAGCTTTCTTT. It is translated as CASSHATGLEAFF.

The chain has TRBV2 and TRBJ1-4, with D maybe TRBD1 (5 bases). Germline V gene data show CDR1 as SNHLY and CDR2 as FYNNEI. The CDR3 is 14 amino acids. The V and J ends lost 3 bases and 8 bases respectively, with 13 bases between them. CDR3: CASSDEGRYEKLFF. The CDR3 nucleotides are TGTGCCAGCAGTGACGAGGGGAGGTACGAAAAACTGTTTTTT.

V usage is TRBV3-1 (or the pseudogene TRBV3-2) and J usage is TRBJ2-7; 9 positions match TRBD2. The length of the CDR3 is 15 residues. Trimming cost V 1 base and J 0 bases; bases outside gene matches: 1. CDR1 is LGHDT and CDR2 is YNNKEL in the germline V gene (reference sequence). The CDR3 DNA reads as TGTGCCAGCAGCCAAGCACTAGCGGGCTCCTACGAGCAGTACTTC. Its translation: CASSQALAGSYEQYF.

The chain is built from TRBV7-2 and TRBJ2-7; TRBD2 matches 14 bases. Germline trimming cut 7 bases from V and 0 bases from J; bases unmatched to any gene: 8. This CDR3 is built from 17 residues. Germline CDR1 SGHTA, CDR2 FQGNSA. The CDR3 region is CASTDGTSGSTSYEQYF. DNA for the CDR3: TGTGCCAGCACCGACGGGACTAGCGGGAGCACCTCCTACGAGCAGTACTTC. The variable domain in full, completed from reference TRBV7-2 and TRBJ2-7, reads GAGVSQSPSNKVTEKGKDVELRCDPISGHTALYWYRQSLGQGLEFLIYFQGNSAPDKSGLPSDRFSAERTGGSVSTLTIQRTQQEDSAVYLCASTDGTSGSTSYEQYFGPGTRLTVT.